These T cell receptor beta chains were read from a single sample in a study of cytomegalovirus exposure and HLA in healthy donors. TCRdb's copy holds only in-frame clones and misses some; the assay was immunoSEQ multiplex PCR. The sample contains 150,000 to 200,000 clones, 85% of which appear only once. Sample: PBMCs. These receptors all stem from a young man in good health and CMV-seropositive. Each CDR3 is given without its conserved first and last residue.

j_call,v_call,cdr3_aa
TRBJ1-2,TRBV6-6,ASSWTGEQGYT
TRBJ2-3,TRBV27,ASSLARSTDTQY
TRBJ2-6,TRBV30,AGGVGGANVLT
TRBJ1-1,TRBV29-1,SVEGGRDMNTEAF
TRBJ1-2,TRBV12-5,ASGLAPIGSGGYT
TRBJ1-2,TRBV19,ASSMVGGPYGYT
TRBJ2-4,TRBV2,ASSVQGARNIQY
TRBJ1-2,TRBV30,AWSDLDSSYGYT
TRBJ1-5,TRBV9,ASSPGAGVNQPQH
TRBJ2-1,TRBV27,ASSHGTSYNEQF
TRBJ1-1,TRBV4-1,ASSQWSSSGTEAF
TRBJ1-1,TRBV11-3,ASSLGDRGSNTEAF
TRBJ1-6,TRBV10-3,AIGESWDLGSPLH
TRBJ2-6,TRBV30,AWSAGRFGANGLT
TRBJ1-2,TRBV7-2,ASSDRTGYGYT
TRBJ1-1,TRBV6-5,ASSYSITGSTEAF
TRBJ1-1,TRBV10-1,ASSKTGGNTEAF
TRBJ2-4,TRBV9,ASSGAGTSGDYNSQY
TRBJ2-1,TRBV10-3,AIKNRGPYNEQF
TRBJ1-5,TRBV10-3,AISEKDGQGDQPQH
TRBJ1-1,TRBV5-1,ASSSGQGGNTEAF
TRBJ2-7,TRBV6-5,ASSYLDRGRWEQY
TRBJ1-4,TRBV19,ASSIHTGSGLF
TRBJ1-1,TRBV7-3,ASRLPQSGQTNTEAF
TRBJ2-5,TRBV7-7,ASSHRDSGTETQY
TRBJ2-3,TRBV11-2,ASSLARLAYTQY
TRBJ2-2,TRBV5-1,ASSRGAASGELF
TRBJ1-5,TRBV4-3,ASSSTAGDQPQH
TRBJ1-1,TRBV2,ASKDRGLEAF
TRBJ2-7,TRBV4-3,ASSRSTGYEQY
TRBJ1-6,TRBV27,ASSPGTGVYNSPLH
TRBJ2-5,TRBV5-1,ASTSTGGQETQY
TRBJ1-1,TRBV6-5,ASSYRLWNTEAF
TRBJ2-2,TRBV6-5,ASSWGTGVPGELF
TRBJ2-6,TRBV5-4,ASSLGGLAVISGANVLT
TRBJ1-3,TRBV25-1,ASSAKSDTSGNTIY
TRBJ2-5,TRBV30,AWSVGNGGKLKETQY
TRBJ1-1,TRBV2,ASTEEGGNTEAF
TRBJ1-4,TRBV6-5,ASSYSGGDEKLF
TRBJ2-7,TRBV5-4,ASSLDQGTYEQY
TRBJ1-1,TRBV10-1,ASSGTGTDENTEAF
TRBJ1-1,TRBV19,ASSPIETGLNTEAF
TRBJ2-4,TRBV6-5,ASSKEAKNIQY
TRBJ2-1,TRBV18,ASSPLSSFNEQF
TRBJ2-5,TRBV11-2,ASSPGGGAQETQY
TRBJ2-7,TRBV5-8,ASSSPGQGAREQY
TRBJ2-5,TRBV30,AGDYRGQETQY
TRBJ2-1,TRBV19,ASRAGLNEQF
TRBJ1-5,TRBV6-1,ASSEAGGSNQPQH
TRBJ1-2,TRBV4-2,ASSQALTTSDGYT
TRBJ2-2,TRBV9,ASSVEGRLNTGELF
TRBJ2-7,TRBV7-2,ASSLMGLAGNVKNYEQY
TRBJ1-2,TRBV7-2,ASSLQGSGYGYT
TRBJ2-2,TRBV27,ASSSPSGMNTGELF
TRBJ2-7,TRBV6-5,ASSRGLHEQY
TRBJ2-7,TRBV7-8,ASSLDDRGIDEQY
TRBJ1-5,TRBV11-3,ASSPTGGPNQPQH
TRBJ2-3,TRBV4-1,ASSLRAVTSTDTQY
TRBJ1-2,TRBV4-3,ASSLGTGEHYGYT